This T cell receptor (beta chain) was sequenced during a study of blood T cell repertoires in COVID-19. During active infection, Seattle patients enrolled and were then monitored through disease. Study processing details: Cell counts per sample came from amplifying reference gene primers. TCRdb keeps only in-frame clones here, not all; method: immunoSEQ multiplex PCR. D and trimming come from the DNA, and the V and J calls and clone size come from that table. The top ten clones hold approximately 11% of a sample with 150,000 to 200,000 clones, around 81% of them seen once. This receptor was taken from a woman aged 40-49 years with COVID-19, enrolled during active disease. Material: peripheral blood.

The CDR3 bases are TGTGCCAGTAGTACCGGGGGGAATGGCTACACCTTC. As protein: CASSTGGNGYTF. The rearrangement joins TRBV19 to TRBJ1-2; weak D call: TRBD1 (5 bases). V shed 4 bases and J shed 6 bases, with 9 bases lying between them. The CDR3 has 12 amino acids. CDR1 LNHDA and CDR2 SQIVND come from the germline V gene (reference sequence).